The subject of this entry is one T cell receptor beta chain. This CDR3 contains 14 residues. Germline V gene sequence: CDR1 SGHRS, CDR2 YFSETQ. V was cut by 0 bases and J by 4 bases, with 10 bases left in between. This record comes from a study of blood T cell repertoires in COVID-19. Study at large: The United States, Italy and Spain supplied acute and convalescent COVID-19 samples. Nucleic acid was either cDNA or gDNA, and it came from T cells, B-cell-depleted T cells, or PBMCs.

As handled by the study authors: Using reference gene primer amplification, nucleated cell counts were estimated. Sequencing used immunoSEQ multiplex PCR; TCRdb keeps in-frame clones, though not all of them. That table furnishes V, J and clone size, whereas the DNA furnished D and trimming. In the table there are about 200,000 clones, 86% of which are singletons. The sequence was obtained from a young man who had recovered from COVID-19. The gene calls are TRBV5-1 and TRBJ1-2, with D tentatively TRBD1 (6 bases). Sequencing used peripheral blood. The CDR3 loop is CASSLGDRLYGYTF. The CDR3 nucleotides read TGCGCCAGCAGCTTGGGAGACAGGCTCTATGGCTACACCTTC.